This entry concerns a single T cell receptor (beta chain). As yet, its antigen is unknown. CDR3 length: 15 amino acids. Germline V CDR1 and CDR2: SGHAT, FQNNGV. V gave up 1 base and J gave up 2 bases, with 11 bases separating them. TCRdb keeps only in-frame clones here, not all; method: immunoSEQ multiplex PCR. Among some 2,400,000 clones listed, roughly 95% were seen once. These data originate in a study of shared clonotypes between healthy human individuals. Study in general: Researchers drew samples from a couple of women and a few men aged 18 to 49. Each donor's CD4 naive and CD4 memory cells filled three plates apiece, CD8 naive two, and CD8 memory one.

Points from the study as a whole: Large depth notwithstanding, sorted-subset sequencing proved incomplete by rarefaction.

From CD4+ cells came CD45RA+ naive and CD45RA-negative memory subsets. Sequenced input: naive CD4+ T cells sorted from blood. Subset reported: CD45RA+ positively selected. The genes are TRBV11-2 and TRBJ1-1; D gene ambiguous. The clonotype comes from a man between 18 and 35 years old in good health. The CDR3 DNA reads TGTGCCAGCAGCTTAGCAACGGGCGTCAACACTGAAGCTTTCTTT. It encodes CASSLATGVNTEAFF.